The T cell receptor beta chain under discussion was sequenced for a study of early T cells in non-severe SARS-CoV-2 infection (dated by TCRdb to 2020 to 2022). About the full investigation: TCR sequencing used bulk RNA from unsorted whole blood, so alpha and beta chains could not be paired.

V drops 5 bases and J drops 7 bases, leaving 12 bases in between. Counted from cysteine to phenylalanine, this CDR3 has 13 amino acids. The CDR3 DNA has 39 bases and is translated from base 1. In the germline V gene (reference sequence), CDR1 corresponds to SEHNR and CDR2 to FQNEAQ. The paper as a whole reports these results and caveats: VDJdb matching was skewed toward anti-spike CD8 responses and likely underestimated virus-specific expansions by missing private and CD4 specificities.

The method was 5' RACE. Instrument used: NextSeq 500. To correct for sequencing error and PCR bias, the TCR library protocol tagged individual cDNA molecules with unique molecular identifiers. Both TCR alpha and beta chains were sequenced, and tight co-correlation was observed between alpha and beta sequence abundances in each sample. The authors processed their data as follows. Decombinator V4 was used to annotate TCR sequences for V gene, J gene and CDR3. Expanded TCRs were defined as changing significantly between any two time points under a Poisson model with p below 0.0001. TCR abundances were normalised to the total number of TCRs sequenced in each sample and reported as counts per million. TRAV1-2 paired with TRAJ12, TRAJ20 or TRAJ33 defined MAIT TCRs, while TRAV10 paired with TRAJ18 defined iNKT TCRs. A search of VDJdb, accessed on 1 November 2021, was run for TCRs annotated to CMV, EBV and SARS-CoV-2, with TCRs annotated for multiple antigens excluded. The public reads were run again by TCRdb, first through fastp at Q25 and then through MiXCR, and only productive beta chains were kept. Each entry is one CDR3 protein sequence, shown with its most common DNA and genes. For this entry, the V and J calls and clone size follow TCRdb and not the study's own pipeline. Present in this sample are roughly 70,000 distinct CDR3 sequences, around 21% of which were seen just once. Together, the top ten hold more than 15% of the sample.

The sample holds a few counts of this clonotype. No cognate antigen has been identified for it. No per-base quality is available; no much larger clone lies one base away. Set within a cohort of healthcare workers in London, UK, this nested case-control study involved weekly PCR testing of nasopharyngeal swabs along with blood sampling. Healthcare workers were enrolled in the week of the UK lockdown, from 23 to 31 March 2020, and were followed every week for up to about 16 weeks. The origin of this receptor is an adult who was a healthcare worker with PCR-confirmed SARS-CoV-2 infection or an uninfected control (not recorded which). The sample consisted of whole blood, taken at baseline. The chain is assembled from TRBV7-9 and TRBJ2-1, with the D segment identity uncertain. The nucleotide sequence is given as TGTGCCAGCAGCCGACTTTCCGCTAATGAGCAGTTCTTC. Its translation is CASSRLSANEQFF. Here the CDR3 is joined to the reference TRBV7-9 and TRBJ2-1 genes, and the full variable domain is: DTGVSQNPRHKITKRGQNVTFRCDPISEHNRLYWYRQTLGQGPEFLTYFQNEAQLEKSRLLSDRFSAERPKGSFSTLEIQRTEQGDSAMYLCASSRLSANEQFFGPGTRLTVL.